This T cell receptor beta chain was recorded in a study of beta chain features in type 1 diabetes. As every portion of the isolated RNA was reverse transcribed, the sequencing read expressed TCRB transcripts. Clones were read by immunoSEQ multiplex PCR, and TCRdb kept only the in-frame ones, dropping some. The table includes 900,000 or so clones, 17% detected once. Study outcomes and limitations: Patients with type 1 diabetes showed fewer VDJ junction insertions and more deletions. PCR might favor shorter templates, equally in patients and controls.

Points on this clone: What it recognizes is unknown.

Sort purity for all populations was recorded as exceeding 98%. Deletions cut 0 bases from V and 8 bases from J, with 15 bases between. Germline CDR1 reads SGHRS; CDR2 reads YFSETQ. The CDR3 extends over 15 amino acids. The TCR sequence derives from a woman aged 18-29 years in good health. This chain joins TRBV5-1 and TRBJ2-1; TRBD1 is a possible D gene (5 bases). Input material: naive CD4+ T cells from blood. CDR3 in DNA: TGCGCCAGCAGCTTGGCCCCAGACAGATCGGATGAGCAGTTCTTC. As protein: CASSLAPDRSDEQFF.